A single sample gave rise to the 8 T cell receptor beta chains below, sequenced in a study of shared clonotypes between healthy human individuals (TCRdb year 2020). Library preparation was by the immunoSEQ multiplex PCR assay. The source is immuneACCESS, and TCRdb retained only in-frame sequences with V and J called. Part of the clones is not carried over; for the studies checked, unresolved V genes explain less than half of this, and the remainder is unexplained. The sample has 2,500,000 or so clones on record, around 92% of them singletons. The ten largest account for about 0.41% of the sample. Sequenced: naive CD4+ T cells from PBMCs. The cell subset or site label here, explained by the study, means: CD45RA+ positively selected. Receptors originate from a man between 18 and 35 years old in good health. Some clones in this sample may be carry-over from other donors' samples.

As to this clone: This CDR3 is also generated by other DNA sequences in the sample. The V call is TRBV27, the J call TRBJ1-4; 8 bases align to TRBD1. Germline CDR1 reads MNHEY; CDR2 reads SMNVEV (reference sequence). There are 14 residues in the CDR3. J gave up 8 bases and V 5 bases, and 7 bases lay outside the gene matches. The CDR3 bases are TGTGCCAGCAGTCTCCAGGGGGCGGGGGAAAAACTGTTTTTT. It encodes CASSLQGAGEKLFF.

The V call is TRBV14, the J call TRBJ2-3; 11 bases are a match to TRBD1. The CDR3 extends over 14 amino acids. The V and J ends lost 6 bases and 6 bases, in that order; junction bases with no gene match: 5. Germline V gene sequence: CDR1 SGHDN, CDR2 FVKESK. The CDR3 here is CASSQDRGRDTQYF. DNA for the CDR3: TGTGCCAGCAGTCAGGACAGGGGGCGGGATACGCAGTATTTT.

Comments on this clone: The same CDR3 can be traced to other DNA sequences in this sample. This rearrangement joins TRBV6-5 to TRBJ1-5, with unresolved D. Trimming took 4 bases from V and 2 from J, leaving 12 bases between them. Germline V gene sequence: CDR1 MNHEY, CDR2 SVGAGI. The CDR3 totals 15 residues. The DNA of the CDR3 is TGTGCCAGCAGTTCCCCCGGGCTCGGCAATCAGCCCCAGCATTTT. Protein product: CASSSPGLGNQPQHF.

This clone was picked up one time. The rearrangement joins TRBV6-5 to TRBJ2-1; 8 nucleotides line up with TRBD2. Germline loops: CDR1 MNHEY, CDR2 SVGAGI. The CDR3 sequence is 15 residues long. J gave up 7 bases and V 2 bases, and 7 bases lay outside the gene matches. CDR3 region: CASSYGLADMNEQFF. In nucleotides, the CDR3 is TGTGCCAGCAGTTACGGACTAGCCGACATGAATGAGCAGTTCTTC.

The gene calls are TRBV7-2 and TRBJ2-1; 10 nucleotides match TRBD2. The CDR3 extends over 18 amino acids. The germline CDR1 and CDR2 sequences are SGHTA and FQGNSA. After removal of 3 bases from V and 1 base from J, the junction contained 9 bases not matched to a gene. The CDR3 nucleotides read TGTGCCAGCAGCTTTTTAGCGGGAGGCCGTCCTTCCTACAATGAGCAGTTCTTC. Encoded protein: CASSFLAGGRPSYNEQFF.

V usage is TRBV30 and J usage is TRBJ2-7, with a possible D match to TRBD2 (6 bases). Trimming left V 1 base short and J 2 bases short, with 12 bases between. Germline CDR1 is GTSNPN and CDR2 is SVGIG (reference sequence). The CDR3 extends over 14 amino acids. The CDR3 sequence is CAWSELAMPYEQYF. The CDR3 nucleotides are TGTGCCTGGAGTGAACTAGCCATGCCCTACGAGCAGTACTTC.

The chain employs TRBV28 and TRBJ1-2; TRBD1 agrees at 7 bases. The length of the CDR3 is 15 residues. V trimming: 6 bases; J trimming: 7 bases; junction bases outside the gene matches: 14. Germline CDR1 and CDR2: MDHEN and SYDVKM. The CDR3 loop is CASRPPETGSPGYTF. In DNA form, the CDR3 reads TGTGCCAGCAGACCCCCCGAGACAGGGTCCCCTGGCTACACCTTC.

This clone has a handful of counts. J is TRBJ1-1 and V is TRBV28, with D tentatively TRBD1 (5 bases). The CDR3 is made up of 15 amino acids. CDR1 MDHEN and CDR2 SYDVKM come from the germline V gene. With 4 bases removed from V and 1 base from J, the gap between germline ends came to 13 bases. The CDR3: CASSSKGQSNTEAFF. CDR3 coding DNA: TGTGCCAGCAGTTCGAAGGGGCAGTCGAACACTGAAGCTTTCTTT.